This entry lists 26 T cell receptor beta chains sequenced from one sample in a study of CD4 T cells in relation to SARS-CoV-2 and coronaviruses. The repertoire was sequenced with immunoSEQ multiplex PCR; TCRdb's copy has only in-frame clones and lacks some. The table lists under 90,000 clones, approximately 95% of them singletons, with around 0.21% in the top ten. The unexposed donors gave CD4+ T cells in 2011-2018, prior to COVID-19. Input material: naive CD4+ T cells from PBMCs. Subset defined: naive CD4+ T cells isolated by negative enrichment. These receptors were obtained from a human donor in good health.

This chain uses TRBV12-3 or TRBV12-4 with TRBJ2-7; 9 bases agree with TRBD1. The CDR3 extends over 12 amino acids. V was pared by 4 bases and J by 12 bases, with 7 bases of the junction left unmatched. In DNA form, the CDR3 reads TGTGCCAGCAGTTCCCTCCGGGACAGGGTGTACTTC. It translates to CASSSLRDRVYF.

The chain joins TRBV5-4 to TRBJ1-1; TRBD1 matches 7 bases. The CDR3 contains 14 residues. The germline CDR1 and CDR2 sequences are SGHNT and YYREEE (reference sequence). V lost 0 bases to trimming and J lost 1 base; unmatched junction nucleotides: 0. CDR3 in amino acids: CASSLDRGNTEAFF. Here the CDR3 DNA reads TGTGCCAGCAGCTTGGACAGGGGGAACACTGAAGCTTTCTTT.

This chain joins TRBV24-1 and TRBJ1-5; 7 nucleotides align to TRBD1. With V trimmed by 2 bases and J by 1 base, 1 base remained unmatched. Germline-derived CDR1 and CDR2 are KGHDR and SFDVKD. This CDR3 region has 15 residues. CDR3 nucleotide sequence: TGTGCCACCAGTGATTCGGGACAGAGCAATCAGCCCCAGCATTTT. This encodes CATSDSGQSNQPQHF.

The chain joins TRBV9 to TRBJ2-3, with 9 bases fitting TRBD2. The CDR3 spans 15 residues. Losses at the gene ends were 0 bases for V and 6 bases for J; bases not matched to a gene: 5. Germline V gene data show CDR1 as SGDLS and CDR2 as YYNGEE. CDR3 sequence (DNA): TGTGCCAGCAGCGTAGCGCCCCTAGCGGGGGATACGCAGTATTTT. Amino acid sequence: CASSVAPLAGDTQYF.

The chain combines TRBV7-8 with TRBJ2-5; maybe TRBD2 (5 bases). The V end was cut by 5 bases, the J end by 2 bases, with 12 bases between. There are 14 residues in the CDR3. Looked up from germline, CDR1 is SGHVS and CDR2 is FQNEAQ. The CDR3 is CASSARRNQETQYF. As DNA, the CDR3 is TGTGCCAGCAGCGCCAGGAGGAATCAAGAGACCCAGTACTTC.

V and J are TRBV6-5 and TRBJ2-7, with 9 bases lining up with TRBD1. V trimming: 6 bases; J trimming: 7 bases; junction bases outside the gene matches: 7. Germline CDR1 reads MNHEY; CDR2 reads SVGAGI. The CDR3 length is 13 residues. The CDR3 is CASSKGQGGEQYF. CDR3 nucleotide sequence: TGTGCCAGCAGCAAGGGACAGGGAGGAGAGCAGTACTTC.

The V and J genes are TRBV18 and TRBJ2-2, with D unclear. The germline V gene has CDR1 KGHSH and CDR2 LQKENI. Trimming stripped 0 bases from V and 5 bases from J, with 13 bases between. The CDR3 is made up of 16 amino acids. The CDR3 region has the DNA TGTGCCAGCTCACCACCGGACGGAGCTACGACCGGGGAGCTGTTTTTT. It yields the protein CASSPPDGATTGELFF.

V usage is TRBV18 and J usage is TRBJ1-5; the D gene is possibly TRBD1 (6 bases). Germline CDR1 KGHSH, CDR2 LQKENI. There are 16 residues in the CDR3. Trimming shortened V by 2 bases and J by 6 bases, and 17 bases separated the two germline ends. CDR3 nucleotides: TGTGCCAGCTCACCAAATAACAGGGCGTTTTTTCAGCCCCAGCATTTT. As protein: CASSPNNRAFFQPQHF. The full variable domain, its missing parts supplied by reference TRBV18 and TRBJ1-5, is NAGVMQNPRHLVRRRGQEARLRCSPMKGHSHVYWYRQLPEEGLKFMVYLQKENIIDESGMPKERFSAEFPKEGPSILRIQQVVRGDSAAYFCASSPNNRAFFQPQHFGDGTRLSIL.

The chain has TRBV18 and TRBJ1-1, with D maybe TRBD1 (5 bases). Germline lookup yields CDR1 KGHSH and CDR2 LQKENI. This CDR3 spans 17 amino acids. Trimming took 2 bases from V and 3 from J, leaving 19 bases between them. CDR3 region: CASSPNLLSGEDTEAFF. The CDR3 coding sequence is TGTGCCAGCTCACCAAATCTGCTCTCGGGGGAGGACACTGAAGCTTTCTTT.

The chain uses TRBV6-1 and TRBJ1-5, with unresolved D. Per the germline V gene, CDR1 is MNHNS and CDR2 is SASEGT. This CDR3 spans 15 amino acids. V was shortened by 1 base and J by 0 bases, with 7 bases between the two germline ends. The CDR3 DNA reads TGTGCCAGCAGTGAAGTCCCAGATAGCAATCAGCCCCAGCATTTT. As protein: CASSEVPDSNQPQHF.

The gene calls are TRBV27 and TRBJ2-5; possible D gene TRBD1, 5 bases. V was cut by 8 bases and J by 5 bases, with 18 bases left in between. The CDR3 extends over 14 amino acids. Germline values: CDR1 MNHEY, CDR2 SMNVEV (reference sequence). CDR3 sequence: CASAVNSKGETQYF. For the CDR3, the DNA is TGTGCCAGCGCTGTGAACAGCAAGGGGGAGACCCAGTACTTC.

This clone was counted between two and nine times. The chain has TRBV27 and TRBJ1-6; TRBD1 might be the D (5 bases). V was trimmed by 3 bases and J by 0 bases, leaving 12 bases between them. Germline assignment: CDR1 MNHEY and CDR2 SMNVEV (reference sequence). CDR3 length: 17 residues. The CDR3 region has the DNA TGTGCCAGCAGTTTTTGGGGCTCAAGCTCCTATAATTCACCCCTCCACTTT. Its protein product is CASSFWGSSSYNSPLHF.

This clone occurred once. The chain joins TRBV24-1 to TRBJ2-5; TRBD1 matches at 7 bases. V lost 4 bases to trimming and J lost 3 bases; unmatched junction nucleotides: 10. The CDR3 runs 16 residues. Germline loops: CDR1 KGHDR, CDR2 SFDVKD. This CDR3 is CATSDPRGDREETQYF. As DNA, the CDR3 is TGTGCCACCAGTGACCCCCGGGGAGACAGGGAAGAGACCCAGTACTTC.

The V call is TRBV6-5, the J call TRBJ1-4, with D unclear. Trimming stripped 6 bases from V and 3 bases from J, with 8 bases between. The CDR3 runs to 13 residues. Germline loops: CDR1 MNHEY, CDR2 SVGAGI. CDR3 region: CASRGFSNEKLFF. As DNA, the CDR3 is TGTGCCAGCAGGGGGTTTTCTAATGAAAAACTGTTTTTT.

The sample holds one count of this clone. V gene TRBV7-2 combines with J gene TRBJ2-7; maybe TRBD2 (8 bases). CDR1 SGHTA and CDR2 FQGNSA come from the germline V gene. V lost 5 bases, J lost 2 bases, and 19 bases lay in between. This CDR3 is built from 16 residues. CDR3 nucleotide sequence: TGTGCCAGCAGCCGGGGGGGAGGGGGCTTTACCTACGAGCAGTACTTC. Amino acid sequence: CASSRGGGGFTYEQYF. The full variable domain, its missing parts supplied by reference TRBV7-2 and TRBJ2-7, is GAGVSQSPSNKVTEKGKDVELRCDPISGHTALYWYRQSLGQGLEFLIYFQGNSAPDKSGLPSDRFSAERTGGSVSTLTIQRTQQEDSAVYLCASSRGGGGFTYEQYFGPGTRLTVT.

This clone turned up a few times. This chain connects TRBV6-5 to TRBJ2-2, with a tentative D call TRBD2 (6 bases). The germline CDR1 and CDR2 sequences are MNHEY and SVGAGI. This CDR3 spans 16 amino acids. Trimming removed 0 bases at V and 8 bases at J, with 16 bases between. DNA for the CDR3: TGTGCCAGCAGTTACTCGAGGGCGCGGGGTTCTGGGGAGCTGTTTTTT. As protein: CASSYSRARGSGELFF.

The chain couples TRBV5-1 to TRBJ2-3; 7 nucleotides align to TRBD2. With V trimmed by 4 bases and J by 0 bases, 5 bases remained unmatched. The CDR3 runs to 15 residues. Germline CDR1 SGHRS, CDR2 YFSETQ. The CDR3 nucleotides are TGCGCCAGCAGCCCGAGCGGGGCTAGCACAGATACGCAGTATTTT. Translated: CASSPSGASTDTQYF.

This chain uses TRBV30 with TRBJ1-2, with D possibly being TRBD1 (5 bases). V was trimmed by 4 bases and J by 5 bases, leaving 17 bases between them. The CDR3 contains 14 residues. CDR1 GTSNPN and CDR2 SVGIG come from the germline V gene (reference sequence). The CDR3 sequence is CAWTSGRRGYGYTF. The CDR3 coding sequence is TGTGCCTGGACCTCGGGGAGGAGGGGATATGGCTACACCTTC.

As concerns this clone: In the same sample, other DNA sequences code for this CDR3. CDR3 loop: CASSVSGNYGYTF. The CDR3 nucleotides are TGTGCCAGCAGCGTATCAGGGAACTATGGCTACACCTTC. V usage is TRBV9 and J usage is TRBJ1-2; perhaps TRBD1 as D (5 bases). Trimming took 1 base from V and 2 from J, leaving 6 bases between them. This CDR3 is built from 13 residues. Germline V lookup: CDR1 SGDLS, CDR2 YYNGEE.

The rearrangement links TRBV7-2 to TRBJ1-1; 7 bases agree with TRBD1. In germline, CDR1 is SGHTA, CDR2 FQGNSA. V shed 5 bases, J shed 0 bases, and the junction held 6 bases outside the gene matches. The CDR3 covers 15 residues. The CDR3 region is CASSLTGTVNTEAFF. The CDR3 DNA sequence: TGTGCCAGCAGCCTAACCGGGACAGTGAACACTGAAGCTTTCTTT.

The chain is built from TRBV6-5 and TRBJ2-7; D remains ambiguous. The V end was cut by 4 bases, the J end by 0 bases, with 7 bases between. CDR3 length: 13 residues. The germline CDR1 and CDR2 sequences are MNHEY and SVGAGI. Here the CDR3 DNA reads TGTGCCAGCAGTTCCACGAGCTCCTACGAGCAGTACTTC. Residues: CASSSTSSYEQYF.

The chain couples TRBV30 to TRBJ1-4; D is ambiguous. V gave up 1 base and J gave up 7 bases, with 13 bases separating them. Germline-derived CDR1 and CDR2 are GTSNPN and SVGIG (reference sequence). This CDR3 contains 14 residues. The CDR3 loop reads CAWSARAGVEKLFF. The CDR3 coding sequence is TGTGCCTGGAGTGCACGGGCAGGAGTTGAAAAACTGTTTTTT.

The chain links TRBV5-6 to TRBJ1-2; no clear D gene. CDR3 length: 13 residues. Germline lookup yields CDR1 SGHDT and CDR2 YYEEEE. The V end was cut by 2 bases, the J end by 2 bases, with 7 bases between. CDR3 sequence (DNA): TGTGCCAGCAGCTTAGCACCGAACTATGGCTACACCTTC. It specifies CASSLAPNYGYTF.

The genes are TRBV10-1 and TRBJ2-1; the D gene is possibly TRBD1 (5 bases). CDR3 size: 14 residues. Trimming left V 0 bases short and J 5 bases short, with 8 bases between. The V gene's germline CDR1 is WNHNN and CDR2 SYGVQD (reference sequence). The CDR3 here is CASSESVRDNEQFF. The CDR3 DNA sequence: TGCGCCAGCAGTGAGTCGGTCAGGGACAATGAGCAGTTCTTC.

V gene TRBV7-3 combines with J gene TRBJ1-2; D is undetermined. The CDR3 covers 14 residues. Germline-derived CDR1 and CDR2 are SGHTA and FQGTGA. Deletions cut 0 bases from V and 3 bases from J, with 8 bases between. CDR3 DNA: TGTGCCAGCAGCTTAACGGCGTCGGACTATGGCTACACCTTC. It is translated as CASSLTASDYGYTF. Full variable domain (remainder filled in from reference TRBV7-3 and TRBJ1-2): GAGVSQTPSNKVTEKGKYVELRCDPISGHTALYWYRQSLGQGPEFLIYFQGTGAADDSGLPNDRFFAVRPEGSVSTLKIQRTERGDSAVYLCASSLTASDYGYTFGSGTRLTVV.

In this sample, this clone turned up a few times. The chain is built from TRBV5-1 and TRBJ1-1; D gene uncertain. Trimming pared 5 bases from V and 1 base from J, leaving 9 bases between. Looked up from germline, CDR1 is SGHRS and CDR2 is YFSETQ. CDR3 length equals 13 residues. This CDR3 reads CASRPEGNTEAFF. CDR3 DNA sequence: TGCGCCAGCAGGCCCGAGGGGAACACTGAAGCTTTCTTT.